This TCR beta chain was obtained from a study of blood T cells in healthy people across ages. With a J-beta primer mix and a sample-barcoded 5' primer, a second PCR ran about 6 to 11 cycles. Each CDR3 protein gets one entry after TCRdb re-called the 5' RACE reads with MiXCR. The sample records some 850,000 distinct CDR3 sequences, roughly 24% being singletons. The CDR3 runs 15 residues. V dropped 7 bases and J dropped 4; count of bases not matched to a gene: 7. Germline V lookup: CDR1 LGHNT, CDR2 FRNRAP. The same data also contributed to another study, on T cells of mothers and their children.

The sequenced sample consisted of blood. The sequence came from a boy aged 5-17 years in good health. The chain recombines TRBV12-5 with TRBJ2-1; 10 nucleotides line up with TRBD1. The CDR3 DNA follows: TGTGCTAGTGACGCCGGGACAGGGGATTACAATGAGCAGTTCTTC. Amino acid sequence: CASDAGTGDYNEQFF.